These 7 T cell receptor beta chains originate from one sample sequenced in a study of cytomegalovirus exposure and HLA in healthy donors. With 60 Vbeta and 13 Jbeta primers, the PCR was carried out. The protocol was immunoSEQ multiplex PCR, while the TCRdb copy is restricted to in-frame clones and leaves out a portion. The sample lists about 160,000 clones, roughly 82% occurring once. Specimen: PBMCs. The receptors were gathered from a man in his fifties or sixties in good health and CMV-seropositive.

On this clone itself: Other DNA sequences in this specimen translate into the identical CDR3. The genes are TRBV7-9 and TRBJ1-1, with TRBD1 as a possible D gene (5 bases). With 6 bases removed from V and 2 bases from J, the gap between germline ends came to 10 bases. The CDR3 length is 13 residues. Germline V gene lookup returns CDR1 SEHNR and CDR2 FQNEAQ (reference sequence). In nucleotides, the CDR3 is TGTGCCAGCAGTCCTAGGGGTAACACTGAAGCTTTCTTT. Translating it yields CASSPRGNTEAFF.

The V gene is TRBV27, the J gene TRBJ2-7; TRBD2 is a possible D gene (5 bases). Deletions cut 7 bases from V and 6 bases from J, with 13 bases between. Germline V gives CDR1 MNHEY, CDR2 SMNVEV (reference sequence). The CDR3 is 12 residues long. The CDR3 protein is CASKAAAGEQYV. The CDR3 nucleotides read TGTGCCAGCAAGGCCGCGGCGGGCGAGCAGTACGTC.

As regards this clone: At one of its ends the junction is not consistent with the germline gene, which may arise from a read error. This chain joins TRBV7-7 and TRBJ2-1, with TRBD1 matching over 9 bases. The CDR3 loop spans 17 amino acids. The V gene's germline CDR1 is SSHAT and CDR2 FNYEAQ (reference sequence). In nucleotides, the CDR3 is TGTGCTAGCAGCCCTGTCCTCCCTGGGACAGGGACCAATGAGCAGTTCTTC. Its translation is CASSPVLPGTGTNEQFF.

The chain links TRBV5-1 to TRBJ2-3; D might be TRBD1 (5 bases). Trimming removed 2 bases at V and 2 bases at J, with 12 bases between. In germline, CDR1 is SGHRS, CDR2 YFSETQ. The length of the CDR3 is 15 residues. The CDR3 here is CASSFGQRTTDTQYF. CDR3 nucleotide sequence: TGCGCCAGCAGCTTTGGACAAAGAACCACAGATACGCAGTATTTT. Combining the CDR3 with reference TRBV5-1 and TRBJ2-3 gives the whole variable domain KAGVTQTPRYLIKTRGQQVTLSCSPISGHRSVSWYQQTPGQGLQFLFEYFSETQRNKGNFPGRFSGRQFSNSRSEMNVSTLELGDSALYLCASSFGQRTTDTQYFGPGTRLTVL.

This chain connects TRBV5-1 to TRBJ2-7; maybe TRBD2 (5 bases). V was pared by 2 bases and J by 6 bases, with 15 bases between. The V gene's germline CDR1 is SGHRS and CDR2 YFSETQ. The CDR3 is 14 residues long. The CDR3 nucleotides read TGCGCCAGCAGCTTAGGTTCTAGCCCTCGCGAGCAGTACTTC. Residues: CASSLGSSPREQYF. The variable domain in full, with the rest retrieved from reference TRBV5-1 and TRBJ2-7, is KAGVTQTPRYLIKTRGQQVTLSCSPISGHRSVSWYQQTPGQGLQFLFEYFSETQRNKGNFPGRFSGRQFSNSRSEMNVSTLELGDSALYLCASSLGSSPREQYFGPGTRLTVT.

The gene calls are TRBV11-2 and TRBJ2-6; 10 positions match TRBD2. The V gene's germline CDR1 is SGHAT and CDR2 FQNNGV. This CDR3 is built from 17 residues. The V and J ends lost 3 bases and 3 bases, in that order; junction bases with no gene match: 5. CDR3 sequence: CASSLGLAGVGANVLTF. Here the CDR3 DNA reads TGTGCCAGCAGCTTGGGCCTAGCGGGAGTTGGGGCCAACGTCCTGACTTTC. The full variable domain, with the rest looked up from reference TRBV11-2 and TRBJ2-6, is EAGVAQSPRYKIIEKRQSVAFWCNPISGHATLYWYQQILGQGPKLLIQFQNNGVVDDSQLPKDRFSAERLKGVDSTLKIQPAKLEDSAVYLCASSLGLAGVGANVLTFGAGSRLTVL.

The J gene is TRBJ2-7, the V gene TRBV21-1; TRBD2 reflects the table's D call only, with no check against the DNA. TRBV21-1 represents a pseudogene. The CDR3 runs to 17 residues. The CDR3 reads CASSKVSRSLPSYEQYV. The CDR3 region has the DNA TGTGCCAGCAGCAAAGTCTCGAGGAGTCTACCCTCCTACGAGCAGTACGTC.